Following are 25 T cell receptor beta chains from one sample sequenced in a study of T-cell memory formation after mild COVID-19. Each CDR3 protein gets one entry after TCRdb re-called the 5' RACE reads with MiXCR. The sample holds some 150,000 distinct CDR3 sequences, 25% seen once. The sequencing input was PBMCs or a T cell subset sorted from them (not recorded which). The source of these receptors is an adult woman who had mild COVID-19 (a few samples of this study predate the infection). Cell type and time point are not known.

The V call is TRBV19, the J call TRBJ1-2; possible D gene TRBD1, 5 bases. Germline V gene lookup returns CDR1 LNHDA and CDR2 SQIVND (reference sequence). The CDR3 runs to 15 residues. V lost 0 bases and J 7 bases, leaving 15 bases between the germline ends. CDR3 nucleotides: TGTGCCAGTAGTATAGAAGTGGCAGGGTCCGGTGGCTACACCTTC. Translation: CASSIEVAGSGGYTF.

This clonotype was seen more than once but under ten times. The V and J genes are TRBV9 and TRBJ2-7, with 8 nucleotides matching TRBD1. J was trimmed by 7 bases and V by 0 bases; bases with no gene match: 12. This CDR3 has 16 residues. The V gene's germline CDR1 is SGDLS and CDR2 YYNGEE. The CDR3 DNA follows: TGTGCCAGCAGCGTAGGGCAGACAGGGGCTTCGGGGGAGCAGTACTTC. Its translation is CASSVGQTGASGEQYF.

This clonotype was seen at least ten times. In DNA, the CDR3 is TGTGCCAGCACTCCGGGGGACTCACTGAACACCGGGGAGCTGTTTTTT. Translating gives CASTPGDSLNTGELFF. The gene calls are TRBV7-2 and TRBJ2-2; TRBD2 is a possible D gene (6 bases). Trimming pared 7 bases from V and 1 base from J, leaving 16 bases between. The CDR3 runs to 16 residues. Germline V CDR1 and CDR2: SGHTA, FQGNSA. The full variable domain, with the rest looked up from reference TRBV7-2 and TRBJ2-2, is GAGVSQSPSNKVTEKGKDVELRCDPISGHTALYWYRQSLGQGLEFLIYFQGNSAPDKSGLPSDRFSAERTGGSVSTLTIQRTQQEDSAVYLCASTPGDSLNTGELFFGEGSRLTVL.

The chain uses TRBV9 and TRBJ2-5; 11 nucleotides align to TRBD2. Germline V gene lookup returns CDR1 SGDLS and CDR2 YYNGEE. The CDR3 loop spans 16 amino acids. Trimming cost V 2 bases and J 5 bases; bases outside gene matches: 8. CDR3 amino acids: CASSVTSGGSLETQYF. The CDR3 nucleotides read TGTGCCAGCAGCGTTACTAGCGGGGGATCTCTGGAGACCCAGTACTTC. Together with reference TRBV9 and TRBJ2-5, the CDR3 gives the full variable domain: DSGVTQTPKHLITATGQRVTLRCSPRSGDLSVYWYQQSLDQGLQFLIQYYNGEERAKGNILERFSAQQFPDLHSELNLSSLELGDSALYFCASSVTSGGSLETQYFGPGTRLLVL.

The V call is TRBV15, the J call TRBJ1-2; 10 bases match TRBD1. The V gene's germline CDR1 is LNHNV and CDR2 YYDKDF (reference sequence). This CDR3 has 15 residues. J was trimmed by 4 bases and V by 5 bases; bases with no gene match: 7. In DNA, the CDR3 is TGTGCCACCAGCCCCAGTCGGGACAGGGGCTATGGCTACACCTTC. Translated: CATSPSRDRGYGYTF.

A few counts support this clonotype. J is TRBJ2-2 and V is TRBV15, with 7 bases that match TRBD1. The V gene's germline CDR1 is LNHNV and CDR2 YYDKDF (reference sequence). The CDR3 is 15 residues long. V shed 4 bases and J 5 bases; nucleotides not matched to a gene: 7. The CDR3 bases are TGTGCCACCAGCACACAGGGGACGGGGACCGGGGAGCTGTTTTTT. Translation: CATSTQGTGTGELFF.

The chain is built from TRBV10-3 and TRBJ2-7; TRBD1 matches 8 bases. V was clipped by 0 bases and J by 0 bases; unmatched bases: 4. Germline CDR1 ENHRY, CDR2 SYGVKD. This CDR3 has 16 residues. The CDR3 spells CAISESDRASSYEQYF. The DNA for the CDR3 is TGTGCCATCAGTGAGTCGGACAGGGCGAGCTCCTACGAGCAGTACTTC.

This clonotype came up a few times. The chain is built from TRBV7-2 and TRBJ1-1; D perhaps matches TRBD1 (5 bases). Germline V gives CDR1 SGHTA, CDR2 FQGNSA. This CDR3 is 15 amino acids long. V was pared by 2 bases and J by 4 bases, with 14 bases between. The CDR3 spells CASSLPQGTSTEAFF. The DNA for the CDR3 is TGTGCCAGCAGCTTACCCCAGGGTACTAGCACTGAAGCTTTCTTT.

V gene TRBV4-3 combines with J gene TRBJ2-1, with 12 bases identical to TRBD1. The CDR3 spans 16 residues. Germline CDR1 reads LGHNA; CDR2 reads YSLEER. V dropped 3 bases and J dropped 8; count of bases not matched to a gene: 8. The CDR3, as DNA: TGCGCCAGCAGCCATTATTCCGGGACAGGGGGCGATGAGCAGTTCTTC. This encodes CASSHYSGTGGDEQFF.

This clonotype was observed a handful of times. The CDR3 nucleotides read TGCAGTGCTTGGGGGGGGGACACTGAAGCTTTCTTT. Translated: CSAWGGDTEAFF. The rearrangement joins TRBV20-1 to TRBJ1-1, with D possibly matching TRBD1 (5 bases). The V gene lost 5 bases and the J gene lost 3 bases, with 10 bases spanning the gap. Germline V CDR1 and CDR2: DFQATT, SNEGSKA (reference sequence). The CDR3 spans 12 residues.

The chain uses TRBV2 and TRBJ2-7, with a possible D match to TRBD1 (6 bases). V was pared by 5 bases and J by 2 bases, with 19 bases between. Germline CDR1 and CDR2: SNHLY and FYNNEI. The CDR3 length is 16 residues. The CDR3 spells CASSSTRDTDPYEQYF. CDR3 DNA: TGTGCCAGCAGTTCGACCCGGGACACCGATCCCTACGAGCAGTACTTC.

The rearrangement links TRBV12-3 or TRBV12-4 to TRBJ2-2; a possible D gene is TRBD1 (5 bases). V was trimmed by 6 bases and J by 3 bases, leaving 11 bases between them. The CDR3 has 14 amino acids. The CDR3 protein is CASSQTVYTGELFF. DNA for the CDR3: TGTGCCAGCAGCCAGACAGTTTACACCGGGGAGCTGTTTTTT.

This clonotype was observed a few times. The J gene is TRBJ2-7, the V gene TRBV4-2, with TRBD1 identical over 10 bases. The CDR3 loop spans 14 amino acids. Germline trimming cut 3 bases from V and 5 bases from J; bases unmatched to any gene: 4. CDR1 is LGHNA and CDR2 is YNFKEQ in the germline V gene. The CDR3 sequence: CASSHGQGVNEQYF. In nucleotides, the CDR3 is TGTGCCAGCAGCCATGGACAGGGGGTCAACGAGCAGTACTTC.

The genes are TRBV7-9 and TRBJ1-2, with D unresolved. V lost 2 bases, J lost 2 bases, and 6 bases lay in between. This CDR3 comprises 13 residues. Germline V gene sequence: CDR1 SEHNR, CDR2 FQNEAQ (reference sequence). The CDR3 spells CASSLPVNYGYTF. The CDR3 region has the DNA TGTGCCAGCAGCTTACCCGTGAACTATGGCTACACCTTC.

The chain recombines TRBV9 with TRBJ2-1; TRBD2 agrees at 12 bases. Germline V CDR1 and CDR2: SGDLS, YYNGEE. J lost 9 bases, V lost 0 bases, and 4 bases had no gene match. The CDR3 runs to 15 residues. CDR3 in DNA: TGTGCCAGCAGCGTAGGACTAGCGGGGGAGTCTGAGCAGTTCTTC. This gives the protein CASSVGLAGESEQFF.

This clonotype occurred a few times. The chain joins TRBV4-1 to TRBJ2-3; D is unclear. Germline V lookup: CDR1 MGHRA, CDR2 YSYEKL. The V end lost 1 base, the J end lost 0 bases, and 11 bases lay between the germline ends. The CDR3 has 16 amino acids. The CDR3 bases are TGCGCCAGCAGCCAAGTGTCAGTTTCTAGCACAGATACGCAGTATTTT. Encoded protein: CASSQVSVSSTDTQYF.

The chain employs TRBV7-8 and TRBJ2-5; no clear D gene. Per the germline V gene, CDR1 is SGHVS and CDR2 is FQNEAQ. V dropped 4 bases and J dropped 1 base, with 10 bases sitting between them. CDR3 length: 14 residues. CDR3 DNA sequence: TGTGCCAGCAGCTGGAGACTTCCCCAAGAGACCCAGTACTTC. This translates into CASSWRLPQETQYF.

This clonotype was picked up a small number of times. CDR3 loop: CSARTRTAGAYEQYF. Here the CDR3 DNA reads TGCAGTGCTAGGACCCGAACAGCGGGGGCCTACGAGCAGTACTTC. This rearrangement joins TRBV20-1 to TRBJ2-7; 8 bases are a match to TRBD2. Germline values: CDR1 DFQATT, CDR2 SNEGSKA (reference sequence). The J segment lost 2 bases and the V segment lost 3 bases, leaving 9 bases of the junction unmatched. This CDR3 is built from 15 residues.

V usage is TRBV3-1 and J usage is TRBJ2-2; TRBD1 might be the D (6 bases). The CDR3 is 15 residues long. Germline V gene data show CDR1 as LGHDT and CDR2 as YNNKEL (reference sequence). With 4 bases removed from V and 6 bases from J, the gap between germline ends came to 15 bases. The CDR3 loop reads CASSPAGTYPGELFF. DNA for the CDR3: TGTGCCAGCAGCCCCGCTGGGACATACCCCGGGGAGCTGTTTTTT.

This clonotype was detected only a few times. The chain carries TRBV5-4 and TRBJ1-1, with a possible D match to TRBD1 (6 bases). The CDR3 runs 15 residues. Per the germline V gene, CDR1 is SGHNT and CDR2 is YYREEE (reference sequence). V lost 2 bases and J 6 bases, leaving 17 bases between the germline ends. This CDR3 reads CASSFEMDSLAEAFF. Written as DNA, the CDR3 is TGTGCCAGCAGCTTTGAGATGGACAGTTTAGCTGAAGCTTTCTTT.

This clonotype has only a few counts. The rearrangement joins TRBV4-1 to TRBJ2-1, with a possible D match to TRBD2 (6 bases). The ends were cut back, 1 base at V and 2 bases at J, with 12 bases in the middle. The length of the CDR3 is 16 residues. Germline assignment: CDR1 MGHRA and CDR2 YSYEKL. The CDR3 sequence is CASSQAERAPYNEQFF. The DNA of the CDR3 is TGCGCCAGCAGCCAAGCCGAGCGGGCCCCCTACAATGAGCAGTTCTTC.

The CDR3 DNA reads as TGTGCCAGCAGTCCTGGACAGGGGCGTGAAAAACTGTTTTTT. It specifies CASSPGQGREKLFF. The rearrangement uses TRBV12-3 or TRBV12-4 and TRBJ1-4; 9 bases map to TRBD1. Losses at the gene ends were 5 bases for V and 7 bases for J; bases not matched to a gene: 5. The CDR3 loop spans 14 amino acids.

This chain joins TRBV27 and TRBJ2-7; maybe TRBD1 (6 bases). V was shortened by 3 bases and J by 3 bases, with 15 bases between the two germline ends. The CDR3 is 15 amino acids. Germline V gene data show CDR1 as MNHEY and CDR2 as SMNVEV (reference sequence). The CDR3 bases are TGTGCCAGCAGTTTTTCGGGACATCTAAACTACGAGCAGTACTTC. As protein: CASSFSGHLNYEQYF.

This clonotype was picked up a small number of times. This sequence joins TRBV24-1 and TRBJ2-7; 7 nucleotides match TRBD1. Losses at the gene ends were 6 bases for V and 2 bases for J; bases not matched to a gene: 9. The CDR3 extends over 15 amino acids. Germline-derived CDR1 and CDR2 are KGHDR and SFDVKD. The CDR3 region is CATSPGGFLAYEQYF. The CDR3 DNA reads as TGTGCCACCAGTCCAGGGGGTTTTCTTGCCTACGAGCAGTACTTC.

The CDR3 DNA sequence: TGTGCCAGCAGCTTAATGGGGGGCGCCGAGGCCACTGAAGCTTTCTTT. It is translated as CASSLMGGAEATEAFF. The J gene is TRBJ1-1, the V gene TRBV7-6; tentatively, D is TRBD1 (6 bases). This CDR3 comprises 16 residues. Trimming pared 2 bases from V and 4 bases from J, leaving 17 bases between. The germline gives CDR1 SGHVS, CDR2 FNYEAQ.